This T cell receptor (beta chain) was sequenced for a study of CD8 T cells in Susac syndrome. V was trimmed by 8 bases and J by 0 bases, leaving 12 bases between them. CDR3 length equals 14 residues. Germline loops: CDR1 MDHEN, CDR2 SYDVKM. The authors reverse transcribed roughly 0.5 to 1 ug RNA with random hexamers. From the immunoSEQ multiplex PCR reads, TCRdb called clonotypes with MiXCR, one entry per CDR3 protein. The data hold about 170,000 distinct CDR3 sequences, with approximately 93% observed a single time. The origin of this receptor is a human donor with multiple sclerosis. J is TRBJ2-3 and V is TRBV28; D uncertain. The sequenced material came from CD4+ T cells from PBMCs. The CDR3: CASVPNPSTDTQYF. In DNA, the CDR3 is TGTGCCAGCGTACCGAACCCTAGCACAGATACGCAGTATTTT.